This T cell receptor (beta chain) was sequenced for a study of T cells after yellow fever vaccination. Germline CDR1 is LNHDA and CDR2 is SQIVND (reference sequence). The CDR3 is 16 residues long. V dropped 4 bases and J dropped 5 bases, with 20 bases sitting between them. 5'RACE template switching added a universal primer site and UMIs to TCR cDNA. A single record per CDR3 protein comes from TCRdb applying MiXCR to the 5' RACE reads. The table includes hundreds of thousands of distinct CDR3 sequences, around a fifth detected once. With regard to this clonotype: Its cognate antigen is unknown.

Overall study results and limits: Weaker, the secondary response had a peak occurring faster, on day 5 versus 15. Abundant bulk-derived clonotypes could contaminate FACS-sorted repertoires. The CD4 and CD8 compartments had a small share of their clonotypes in common.

This rearrangement joins TRBV19 to TRBJ1-2; D not certain. Sequencing was performed on PBMCs, taken roughly 20 days after the first yellow fever vaccination. The clonotype comes from a man younger than 30 who received the YFV17D yellow fever vaccine. The CDR3 region has the DNA TGTGCCAGTAGTACCGCGGGGTTACAACTTACTTATGGCTACACCTTC. It yields the protein CASSTAGLQLTYGYTF.